This entry describes one TCR beta chain. Per the authors' pipeline: Cell counts per sample came from amplifying reference gene primers. The method was immunoSEQ multiplex PCR; TCRdb's version includes in-frame clones alone and lacks a portion of them. V and J calls and clone size are those listed in that table; D and trimming were worked out from the DNA. The table includes 150,000 or so clones, about 93% detected once. These data are taken from a study of blood T cell repertoires in COVID-19. Study-level background: Samples representing acute and convalescent COVID-19 were sourced from the United States, Italy and Spain. PBMCs, B-cell-depleted T cells, or T cells provided the cDNA or gDNA that made up the material.

The CDR3 has 12 residues. Germline V gene sequence: CDR1 SGHNT, CDR2 YYREEE (reference sequence). The chain links TRBV5-4 to TRBJ2-5; no clear D. The DNA end lines up better with TRBJ2-7; the J call may be wrong. The receptor comes from a woman between 45 and 65 years old with acute or convalescent COVID-19. The sequenced sample consisted of peripheral blood. The DNA for the CDR3 is TGTGCCAGCAGCTTGGAAGTGGGCGAGCAGTACTTC. Protein: CASSLEVGEQYF.